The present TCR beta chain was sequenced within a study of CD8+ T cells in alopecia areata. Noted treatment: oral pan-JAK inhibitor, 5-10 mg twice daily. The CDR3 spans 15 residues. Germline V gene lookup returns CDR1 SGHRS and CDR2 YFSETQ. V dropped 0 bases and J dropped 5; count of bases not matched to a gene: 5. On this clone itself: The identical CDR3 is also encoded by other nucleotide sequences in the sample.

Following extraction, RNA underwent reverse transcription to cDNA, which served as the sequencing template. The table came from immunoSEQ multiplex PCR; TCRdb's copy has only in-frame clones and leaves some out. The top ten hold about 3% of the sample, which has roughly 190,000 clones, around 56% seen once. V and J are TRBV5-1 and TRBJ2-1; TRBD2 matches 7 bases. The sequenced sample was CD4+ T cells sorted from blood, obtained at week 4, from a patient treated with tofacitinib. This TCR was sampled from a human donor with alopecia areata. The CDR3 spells CASSLGLAVNNEQFF. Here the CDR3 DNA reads TGCGCCAGCAGCTTGGGTCTAGCGGTAAACAATGAGCAGTTCTTC.